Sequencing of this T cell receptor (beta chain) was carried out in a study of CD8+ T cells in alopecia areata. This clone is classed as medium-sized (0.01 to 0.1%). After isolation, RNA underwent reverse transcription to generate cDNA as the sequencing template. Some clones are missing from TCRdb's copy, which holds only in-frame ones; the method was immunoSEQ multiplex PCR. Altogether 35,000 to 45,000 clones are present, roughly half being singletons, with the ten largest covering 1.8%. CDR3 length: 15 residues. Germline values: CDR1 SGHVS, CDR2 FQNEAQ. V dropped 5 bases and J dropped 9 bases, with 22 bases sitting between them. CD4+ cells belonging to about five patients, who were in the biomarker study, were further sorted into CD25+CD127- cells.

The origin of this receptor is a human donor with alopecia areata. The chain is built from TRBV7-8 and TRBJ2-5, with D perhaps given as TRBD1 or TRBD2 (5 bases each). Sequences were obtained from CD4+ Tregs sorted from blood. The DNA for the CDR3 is TGTGCCAGCAGCGGGATAGGGACGGGGCTCGTGGCCCAGTACTTC. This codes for CASSGIGTGLVAQYF.